A single T cell receptor beta chain is shown here with its context. Antigen unknown. The sample is drawn from a study of CD8+CD57+ T cells in acquired aplastic anemia. Overall study context: Sorted CD4+ and CD8+ cells yielded DNA averaging around 3 ug. Study-wide points: Patients and controls shared some 29 CD8+ CDR3 sequences, which appeared highly expressed in patients and within their immunodominant clones.

Genomic DNA, serving as template, underwent TCR beta VDJ and CDR3 profiling. TCRdb itself ran the reads through MiXCR, one entry per CDR3 protein. The sample has approximately 220,000 distinct CDR3 sequences, around 49% seen once; the top ten hold about 20%. The junction had 6 bases not matched to a gene; V was cut back by 3 bases and J by 5 bases. CDR3 length: 14 residues. Looked up from germline, CDR1 is MNHNS and CDR2 is SASEGT. By flow cytometry, patients selected for sequencing had shown an expansion of CD8+CD57+ cells. Severe acquired aplastic anemia was present in every patient. All patients were therapy-naive when blood was sampled.

The sequence derives from a human donor with aplastic anemia. The sequenced material came from sorted CD4+, CD8+, or CD8+CD57+ T cells (not recorded which) from PBMCs. The rearrangement joins TRBV6-1 to TRBJ2-7, with TRBD1 identical over 8 bases. CDR3 in amino acids: CASSDGQGVDEQYF. The DNA for the CDR3 is TGTGCCAGCAGTGACGGACAGGGTGTTGACGAGCAGTACTTC.